These 13 T cell receptor beta chains were all obtained from the same sample, sequenced in a study of T cell changes during pregnancy in multiple sclerosis. Here immunoSEQ multiplex PCR was the method, and the copy in TCRdb shows in-frame clones only, minus some. The sample has about 28,000 clones, around 88% seen once. The sample in question was CD4+ T cells from peripheral blood mononuclear cells, obtained in the first trimester of pregnancy. The receptor source for this set is a female donor in good health, enrolled as a control in a pregnancy study.

J is TRBJ1-4 and V is TRBV6-1; D might be TRBD1 (5 bases). This CDR3 has 13 amino acids. V gave up 6 bases and J gave up 0 bases, with 5 bases separating them. Germline loops: CDR1 MNHNS, CDR2 SASEGT. In DNA, the CDR3 is TGTGCCAGCAGACAGGCAACTAATGAAAAACTGTTTTTT. Translated: CASRQATNEKLFF.

The V gene is TRBV4-2, the J gene TRBJ2-1; TRBD1 aligns across 10 bases. V lost 6 bases and J lost 8; bases outside the gene matches: 13. This CDR3 spans 16 amino acids. Germline CDR1 LGHNA, CDR2 YNFKEQ. The CDR3 DNA reads TGTGCCAGCAGTCGACCCGGGGGACAGGGGCACCATGAGCAGTTCTTC. Protein sequence: CASSRPGGQGHHEQFF.

The chain recombines TRBV4-2 with TRBJ1-2; 8 bases agree with TRBD1. Trimming took 1 base from V and 7 from J; bases not matched to a gene: 5. The CDR3 totals 14 residues. Per the germline V gene, CDR1 is LGHNA and CDR2 is YNFKEQ. The CDR3 coding sequence is TGTGCCAGCAGCCAAGGGGGACAGGTTCCTGGCTACACCTTC. Residues: CASSQGGQVPGYTF.

CDR3 sequence (DNA): TGTGCCAGCCGGGTTTCCCCACCGGGACAGGGGGCTGAAGCTTTCTTT. It specifies CASRVSPPGQGAEAFF. V gene TRBV2 combines with J gene TRBJ1-1; 11 positions match TRBD1. Germline-derived CDR1 and CDR2 are SNHLY and FYNNEI. After removal of 8 bases from V and 6 bases from J, the junction contained 14 bases not matched to a gene. The CDR3 totals 16 residues.

This clone has a handful of counts. The same CDR3 can be traced to other DNA sequences in this sample. DNA of the CDR3: TGTGCCAGCAGGCGACAGGGGGATCAGCCCCAGCATTTT. Translated: CASRRQGDQPQHF. The rearrangement links TRBV6-1 to TRBJ1-5, with 9 nucleotides matching TRBD1. The CDR3 contains 13 residues. Germline lookup yields CDR1 MNHNS and CDR2 SASEGT. The J segment lost 5 bases and the V segment lost 6 bases, leaving 2 bases of the junction unmatched.

For the CDR3, the DNA is TGCGCCAGCAGCGACCGAGGGGGGGGCGCGACAGATACGCAGTATTTT. As protein: CASSDRGGGATDTQYF. The chain uses TRBV5-1 and TRBJ2-3; maybe TRBD2 (7 bases). Trimming left V 4 bases short and J 3 bases short, with 18 bases between. CDR1 and CDR2 from the germline V gene are SGHRS and YFSETQ. The length of the CDR3 is 16 residues.

The rearrangement links TRBV28 to TRBJ1-1; possible D gene TRBD1, 5 bases. V lost 6 bases to trimming and J lost 2 bases, with 13 bases between them. This CDR3 is built from 14 residues. Looked up from germline, CDR1 is MDHEN and CDR2 is SYDVKM. CDR3 DNA sequence: TGTGCCAGCAGCCCCACGGGGGTAAACACTGAAGCTTTCTTT. Its translation: CASSPTGVNTEAFF.

The chain joins TRBV9 to TRBJ1-2, with 12 nucleotides matching TRBD1. CDR1 and CDR2 (germline): SGDLS, YYNGEE. The CDR3 has 14 residues. After removal of 6 bases from V and 8 bases from J, the junction contained 8 bases not matched to a gene. The CDR3 sequence: CASNPGQGAEGYTF. In nucleotides, the CDR3 is TGTGCCAGCAACCCGGGACAGGGGGCGGAAGGCTACACCTTC.

The gene calls are TRBV14 and TRBJ2-7; D is undetermined. The V gene lost 1 base and the J gene lost 6 bases, with 19 bases spanning the gap. From germline, CDR1 is SGHDN and CDR2 FVKESK. CDR3 length equals 16 residues. The CDR3: CASSQGFLQSLSEQYF. The CDR3 DNA follows: TGTGCCAGCAGCCAAGGGTTTTTACAAAGTCTCTCCGAGCAGTACTTC.

The chain recombines TRBV4-1 with TRBJ2-1; 8 bases match TRBD2. Germline V gene sequence: CDR1 MGHRA, CDR2 YSYEKL. The CDR3 extends over 15 amino acids. The V and J ends lost 0 bases and 8 bases, in that order; junction bases with no gene match: 6. Here the CDR3 DNA reads TGCGCCAGCAGCCAAGATGGTAGCGGGGCCGATGAGCAGTTCTTC. It yields the protein CASSQDGSGADEQFF.

The J gene is TRBJ2-7, the V gene TRBV7-8; weak D call: TRBD1 (7 bases). Trimming cost V 1 base and J 5 bases, with 12 bases left between them. CDR1 is SGHVS and CDR2 is FQNEAQ in the germline V gene. This CDR3 has 14 amino acids. CDR3 coding DNA: TGTGCCAGCAGCTTAGTTCAGGGGGGAAACGAGCAGTACTTC. It specifies CASSLVQGGNEQYF.

In its sample, this clone was seen a few times. This chain uses TRBV27 with TRBJ2-7, with 13 nucleotides matching TRBD2. There are 16 residues in the CDR3. V dropped 2 bases and J dropped 9; count of bases not matched to a gene: 10. The germline gives CDR1 MNHEY, CDR2 SMNVEV (reference sequence). The CDR3 DNA sequence: TGTGCCAGCAGTTTAAGTACTAGCGGGAGGGCCCGGGGGCAGTACTTC. It yields the protein CASSLSTSGRARGQYF.

The V and J genes are TRBV5-1 and TRBJ2-3; D possibly corresponds to TRBD2 (5 bases). Germline loops: CDR1 SGHRS, CDR2 YFSETQ. CDR3 length equals 15 residues. Trimming removed 1 base from V and 0 bases from J, with 9 bases in between. The CDR3 spells CASSLRRASTDTQYF. The DNA of the CDR3 is TGCGCCAGCAGCTTGAGGCGGGCAAGCACAGATACGCAGTATTTT.